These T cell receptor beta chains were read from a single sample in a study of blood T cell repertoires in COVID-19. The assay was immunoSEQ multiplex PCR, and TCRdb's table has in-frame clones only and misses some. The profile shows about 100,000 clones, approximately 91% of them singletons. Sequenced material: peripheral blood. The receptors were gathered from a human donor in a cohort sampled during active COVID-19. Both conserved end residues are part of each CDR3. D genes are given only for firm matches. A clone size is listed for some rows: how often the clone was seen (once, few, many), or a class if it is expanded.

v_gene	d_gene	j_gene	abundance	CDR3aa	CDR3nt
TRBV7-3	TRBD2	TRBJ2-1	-	CASSSGTSSLNEQFF	TGTGCCAGCAGCTCCGGGACTAGTAGTCTCAATGAGCAGTTCTTC
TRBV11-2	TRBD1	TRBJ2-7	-	CASSSAGGNYEQYF	TGTGCCAGCAGCTCCGCAGGGGGCAACTACGAGCAGTACTTC
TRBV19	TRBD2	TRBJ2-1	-	CATRPWGLAEDNEQFF	TGTGCCACCCGCCCCTGGGGTCTAGCGGAAGACAATGAGCAGTTCTTC
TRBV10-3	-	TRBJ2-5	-	CAISVGPTLPQETQYF	TGTGCCATCAGTGTGGGCCCTACCCTCCCCCAAGAGACCCAGTACTTC
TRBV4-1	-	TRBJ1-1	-	CASSQEGDTEAFF	TGCGCCAGCAGCCAAGAAGGGGACACTGAAGCTTTCTTT
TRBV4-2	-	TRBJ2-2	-	CASRSGGRNTGELFF	TGTGCCAGCCGGTCCGGGGGGCGTAACACCGGGGAGCTGTTTTTT
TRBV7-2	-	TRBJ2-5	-	CASSMQGRQETQYF	TGTGCCAGCAGCATGCAGGGAAGGCAAGAGACCCAGTACTTC
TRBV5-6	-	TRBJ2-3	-	CASSPVGTGGADTQYF	TGTGCCAGCAGCCCGGTCGGAACAGGAGGGGCAGATACGCAGTATTTT
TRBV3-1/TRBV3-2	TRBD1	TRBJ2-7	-	CASSQATGTGPYEQYF	TGTGCCAGCAGCCAAGCTACCGGGACAGGGCCCTACGAGCAGTACTTC
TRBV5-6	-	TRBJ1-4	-	CASSLGSSNEKLFF	TGTGCCAGCAGCCTAGGTTCTTCGAATGAAAAACTGTTTTTT
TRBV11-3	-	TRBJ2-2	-	CASSLARGTGELFF	TGTGCCAGCAGCTTGGCAAGGGGCACCGGGGAGCTGTTTTTT
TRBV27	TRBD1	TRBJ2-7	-	CASSLKYGQGFSYEQYF	TGTGCCAGCAGTTTAAAATACGGACAGGGCTTCTCCTACGAGCAGTACTTC
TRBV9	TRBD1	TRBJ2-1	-	CAIEADRASEVSYNEQFF	TGTGCCATCGAGGCCGACAGGGCGTCCGAGGTATCCTACAATGAGCAGTTCTTC
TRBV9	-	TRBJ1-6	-	CASSVGGSSYNSPLHF	TGTGCCAGCAGCGTGGGCGGGAGCTCCTATAATTCACCCCTCCACTTT
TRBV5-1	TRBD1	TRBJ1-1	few	CASSLVVGGQGAEAFF	TGCGCCAGCAGCTTGGTTGTCGGGGGACAGGGGGCTGAAGCTTTCTTT
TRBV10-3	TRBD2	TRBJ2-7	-	CAISKGLAPFGQYF	TGTGCCATCAGTAAGGGACTAGCCCCCTTCGGGCAGTACTTC
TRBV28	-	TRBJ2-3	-	CASRDSGTDTQYF	TGTGCCAGTCGGGACTCGGGCACAGATACGCAGTATTTT
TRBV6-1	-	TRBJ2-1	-	CASSEQYNEQFF	TGTGCCAGCAGTGAACAATACAATGAGCAGTTCTTC
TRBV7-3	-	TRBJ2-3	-	CASSPGGSTTDTQYF	TGTGCCAGCAGCCCAGGAGGAAGTACTACAGATACGCAGTATTTT
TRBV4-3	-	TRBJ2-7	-	CASSQDGNPRNEQYF	TGCGCCAGCAGCCAAGACGGGAACCCGAGAAACGAGCAGTACTTC
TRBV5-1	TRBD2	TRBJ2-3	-	CASRLAGDTDTQYF	TGCGCCAGTCGTCTAGCGGGGGACACAGATACGCAGTATTTT
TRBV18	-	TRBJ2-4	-	CASSLDRGNIQYF	TGTGCCAGCTCACTGGATCGGGGGAACATTCAGTACTTC
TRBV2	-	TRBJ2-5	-	CASRANVETQYF	TGTGCCAGCAGGGCAAATGTGGAGACCCAGTACTTC
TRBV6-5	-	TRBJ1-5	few	CASSQTQGTRQHF	TGTGCCAGCAGTCAGACTCAGGGTACACGCCAGCATTTT
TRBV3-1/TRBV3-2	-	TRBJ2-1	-	CASSQVISLSYNEQFF	TGTGCCAGCAGCCAAGTTATCTCCCTCTCCTACAATGAGCAGTTCTTC
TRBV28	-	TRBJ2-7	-	CASRPGYATYEQYF	TGTGCCAGCAGGCCGGGGTACGCGACCTACGAGCAGTACTTC
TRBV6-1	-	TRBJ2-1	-	CASSEDRGEQFF	TGTGCCAGCAGTGAGGACAGAGGCGAGCAGTTCTTC
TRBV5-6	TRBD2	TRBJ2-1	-	CASSLGLAAYNEQFF	TGTGCCAGCAGCTTGGGACTAGCGGCGTACAATGAGCAGTTCTTC
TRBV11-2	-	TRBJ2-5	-	CASSLAGTEETQYF	TGTGCCAGCAGCTTGGCGGGGACAGAAGAGACCCAGTACTTC
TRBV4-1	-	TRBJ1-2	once	CASSQDLGGAGGYTF	TGCGCCAGCAGCCAAGATCTGGGGGGGGCGGGTGGCTACACCTTC
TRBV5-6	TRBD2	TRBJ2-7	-	CASSFDSGGRAIFGEQYF	TGTGCCAGCAGCTTCGATTCGGGCGGGAGGGCCATTTTCGGTGAGCAGTACTTC
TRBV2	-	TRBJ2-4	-	CASRHDPGLKNIQYF	TGTGCCAGCAGACACGATCCAGGGCTAAAAAACATTCAGTACTTC
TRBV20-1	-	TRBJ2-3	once	CSATSTDTQYF	TGCAGTGCCACTAGCACAGATACGCAGTATTTT
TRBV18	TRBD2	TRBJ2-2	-	CASSPLDSGGVRELFF	TGTGCCAGCTCACCTCTCGATTCGGGGGGAGTTCGGGAGCTGTTTTTT
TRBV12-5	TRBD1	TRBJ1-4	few	CASGLDRGFEKLFF	TGTGCTAGTGGCCTAGACAGGGGTTTTGAAAAACTGTTTTTT
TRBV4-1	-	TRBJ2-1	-	CASSQPKDSFYNEQFF	TGCGCCAGCAGCCAACCGAAGGACAGTTTCTACAATGAGCAGTTCTTC
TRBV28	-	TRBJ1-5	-	CASSLRGGNQPQHF	TGTGCCAGCAGTTTACGGGGGGGGAATCAGCCCCAGCATTTT
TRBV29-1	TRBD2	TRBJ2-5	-	CSFVSGRADQETQYF	TGCAGCTTCGTGAGTGGGAGGGCGGATCAAGAGACCCAGTACTTC
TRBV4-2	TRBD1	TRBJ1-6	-	CASSWRGDRDSPLHF	TGTGCCAGCAGCTGGAGGGGGGACAGGGATTCACCCCTCCACTTT
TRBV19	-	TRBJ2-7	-	CASLRPQSYEQYF	TGTGCCAGTCTGCGTCCCCAATCGTACGAGCAGTACTTC
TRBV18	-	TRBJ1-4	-	CASSPTGGLRHEKLFF	TGTGCCAGCTCACCCACCGGCGGACTGCGCCATGAAAAACTGTTTTTT
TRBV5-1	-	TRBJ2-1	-	CASSNLDRFQSSYNEQFF	TGCGCCAGCAGCAACCTAGACAGGTTCCAAAGCTCCTACAATGAGCAGTTCTTC
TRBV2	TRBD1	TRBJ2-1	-	CASTLQGLVRNEQFF	TGTGCCAGCACCCTACAGGGGTTGGTTCGCAATGAGCAGTTCTTC
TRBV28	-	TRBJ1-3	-	CASKTGSGNTIYF	TGTGCCAGCAAGACAGGATCTGGAAACACCATATATTTT
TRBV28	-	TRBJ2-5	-	CASRGRDNQETQYF	TGTGCCAGCAGGGGCCGGGACAACCAAGAGACCCAGTACTTC
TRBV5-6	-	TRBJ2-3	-	CASSPGPRGADTQYF	TGTGCCAGCAGTCCGGGTCCAAGAGGCGCGGATACGCAGTATTTT
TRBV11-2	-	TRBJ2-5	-	CASSPGGHGETQYF	TGTGCCAGCAGCCCAGGGGGGCACGGAGAGACCCAGTACTTC
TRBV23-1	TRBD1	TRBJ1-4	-	CASSRAPGQNEKLFF	TGCGCCAGCAGCCGAGCCCCGGGACAGAATGAAAAACTGTTTTTT
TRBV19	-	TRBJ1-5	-	CASSPLSNSNQPQHF	TGTGCCAGTAGTCCACTGAGCAACAGCAATCAGCCCCAGCATTTT
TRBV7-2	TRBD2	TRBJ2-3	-	CAVSGARDTQYF	TGTGCCGTTAGCGGGGCTCGGGATACGCAGTATTTT
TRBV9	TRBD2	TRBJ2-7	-	CASSVNLGGGRTYEQYF	TGTGCCAGCAGCGTAAATCTGGGCGGGGGGCGAACTTACGAGCAGTACTTC
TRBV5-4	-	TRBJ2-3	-	CASRTGPGDTQYF	TGTGCCAGCAGGACAGGACCAGGGGATACGCAGTATTTT
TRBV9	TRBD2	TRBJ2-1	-	CASSVVAGVNNEQFF	TGTGCCAGCAGCGTAGTAGCGGGAGTCAACAATGAGCAGTTCTTC
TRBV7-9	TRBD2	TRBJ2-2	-	CASSTGRNAITGELFF	TGTGCCAGCAGCACCGGGAGGAACGCGATTACCGGGGAGCTGTTTTTT
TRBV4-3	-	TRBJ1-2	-	CASSQDLRSPLTYGYTF	TGCGCCAGCAGCCAAGATCTACGTTCTCCGTTAACCTATGGCTACACCTTC
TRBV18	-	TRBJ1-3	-	CASSPQSGQGGNTIYF	TGTGCCAGCTCACCACAGTCGGGACAAGGCGGAAACACCATATATTTT
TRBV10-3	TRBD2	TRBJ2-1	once	CAISEVLAGLYNEQFF	TGTGCCATCAGTGAAGTACTAGCGGGGCTTTACAATGAGCAGTTCTTC